This T cell receptor (beta chain) was captured in a study of blood T cell repertoires in COVID-19. Clones were read by immunoSEQ multiplex PCR, and TCRdb kept only the in-frame ones, dropping some. The table includes around 160,000 clones, more than 75% detected once. Sequenced: peripheral blood. This clonotype originated in a man in his 60s with active or convalescent COVID-19.

The chain's CDR3 is CAVRTGGKYNEQFF. CDR3 nucleotide sequence: TGTGCCGTAAGGACAGGGGGCAAGTACAATGAGCAGTTCTTC. The chain links TRBV28 to TRBJ2-1; TRBD1 matches at 11 bases. The germline CDR1 and CDR2 sequences are MDHEN and SYDVKM. V lost 11 bases and J lost 4; bases outside the gene matches: 7. The CDR3 has 14 amino acids.